Listed below are T cell receptor beta chains from one sample, sequenced in a study of blood T cell repertoires in COVID-19. Method: immunoSEQ multiplex PCR; TCRdb's copy keeps in-frame clones and lacks some. The data show 250,000 to 300,000 clones, with about 70% seen just once and around 3.4% held by the top ten. Sequencing input: peripheral blood. The receptor set was obtained from a woman aged 80 or over with acute or convalescent COVID-19. Each CDR3 is given with its conserved first and last residue. A D gene is named only where the DNA matches it firmly. Clone size is shown for a subset of rows, as once, few, many or a class of expanded clone.

d_gene | abundance | j_gene | v_gene | CDR3aa | CDR3nt
TRBD1 | once | TRBJ1-1 | TRBV5-1 | CASSLEQGRTEAFF | TGCGCCAGCAGCTTGGAACAGGGGCGGACTGAAGCTTTCTTT
. | . | TRBJ1-6 | TRBV6-5 | CASRHGPEYNSPLHF | TGTGCCAGCCGACATGGCCCCGAATATAATTCACCCCTCCACTTT
. | . | TRBJ1-3 | TRBV5-4 | CASSSSAGTPRKGAGNTIYF | TGTGCCAGCAGCTCAAGCGCCGGGACACCCAGAAAGGGGGCTGGAAACACCATATATTTT
. | . | TRBJ2-1 | TRBV15 | CATSRDQMGHAGFF | TGTGCCACCAGCAGAGATCAGATGGGGCATGCTGGGTTCTTC
. | . | TRBJ1-5 | TRBV2 | CASSQHVRQPQHF | TGTGCCAGCAGCCAACATGTCAGGCAGCCCCAGCATTTT
. | . | TRBJ1-6 | TRBV14 | CASSQGGGARKSPLHF | TGTGCCAGCAGCCAAGGAGGAGGGGCTAGGAAATCACCCCTCCACTTT
TRBD1 | . | TRBJ2-2 | TRBV9 | CASSRTGVTGELFF | TGTGCCAGCAGCCGGACAGGGGTCACCGGGGAGCTGTTTTTT
. | . | TRBJ2-5 | TRBV7-7 | CASSNGETQYF | TGTGCCAGCAGCAACGGGGAGACCCAGTACTTC
. | . | TRBJ1-1 | TRBV5-1 | CASSPQLMNTEAFF | TGCGCCAGCAGCCCACAGTTAATGAACACTGAAGCTTTCTTT
TRBD1 | . | TRBJ1-2 | TRBV19 | CASSIGQGYGYTF | TGTGCCAGTAGTATTGGACAGGGGTATGGCTACACCTTC
. | once | TRBJ1-6 | TRBV5-4 | CASTRGSDSPLHF | TGTGCCAGCACCAGGGGTTCCGATTCACCCCTCCACTTT
. | . | TRBJ1-1 | TRBV5-1 | CASSAQALLNTEAFF | TGCGCCAGCAGCGCACAGGCGCTACTAAACACTGAAGCTTTCTTT
TRBD1 | few | TRBJ2-5 | TRBV2 | CASNRGLQETQYF | TGTGCCAGTAACAGGGGGCTCCAAGAGACCCAGTACTTC
. | . | TRBJ1-2 | TRBV6-1 | CASSGTSRPAASGYTF | TGTGCCAGCAGTGGAACCTCCCGCCCAGCGGCCTCTGGCTACACCTTC
. | . | TRBJ1-1 | TRBV6-5 | CASSPQANTEAFF | TGTGCCAGCAGTCCACAGGCGAACACTGAAGCTTTCTTT
TRBD1 | once | TRBJ2-2 | TRBV5-1 | CASSFGDSLTGELFF | TGCGCCAGCAGCTTCGGGGACAGCCTTACCGGGGAGCTGTTTTTT
. | . | TRBJ1-5 | TRBV19 | CASSIVGGGPKHF | TGTGCCAGTAGTATCGTCGGGGGGGGACCCAAGCATTTT
. | . | TRBJ2-1 | TRBV7-2 | CASSYRDGRSSYNEQFF | TGTGCCAGCAGCTACCGGGACGGGAGAAGCTCCTACAATGAGCAGTTCTTC
. | . | TRBJ2-1 | TRBV4-3 | CASSQDLRASSYNEQFF | TGCGCCAGCAGCCAAGATCTGCGGGCAAGCTCCTACAATGAGCAGTTCTTC
TRBD1 | . | TRBJ2-3 | TRBV18 | CASSGQLDTQYF | TGTGCCAGCTCGGGACAGCTGGATACGCAGTATTTT
TRBD2 | medium-sized | TRBJ2-1 | TRBV9 | CASSTGLAGGTGDEQFF | TGTGCCAGCAGCACTGGACTAGCGGGAGGCACGGGTGATGAGCAGTTCTTC
. | . | TRBJ2-2 | TRBV9 | CASSLGVGANTGELFF | TGTGCCAGCAGCCTGGGAGTGGGGGCAAACACCGGGGAGCTGTTTTTT
TRBD1 | few | TRBJ1-5 | TRBV19 | CASSIAQGAAQPQHF | TGTGCCAGTAGTATAGCCCAGGGGGCAGCTCAGCCCCAGCATTTT
TRBD1 | . | TRBJ2-1 | TRBV5-4 | CASSSPTGIGEQFF | TGTGCCAGCAGCTCTCCGACAGGGATCGGTGAGCAGTTCTTC
. | once | TRBJ1-3 | TRBV19 | CASRQGLGNTIYF | TGTGCCAGTAGGCAGGGACTTGGAAACACCATATATTTT
. | few | TRBJ2-7 | TRBV21-1 | CASSKGGQGLVSYEQYF | TGTGCCAGCAGCAAAGGGGGACAGGGTTTGGTGTCCTACGAGCAGTACTTC
TRBD2 | . | TRBJ2-1 | TRBV27 | CASSFRASGRANMNEQFF | TGTGCCAGCAGTTTCAGGGCCAGCGGGAGGGCCAATATGAATGAGCAGTTCTTC
TRBD1 | few | TRBJ2-4 | TRBV5-8 | CASSFGTGARLAKNIQYF | TGTGCCAGCAGCTTCGGGACAGGGGCTAGATTAGCCAAAAACATTCAGTACTTC
. | . | TRBJ2-1 | TRBV18 | CASSPLSVSVYNEQFF | TGTGCCAGCTCACCACTTTCGGTCTCCGTCTACAATGAGCAGTTCTTC
TRBD2 | . | TRBJ2-3 | TRBV3-1/TRBV3-2 | CASSSSGGTDTQYF | TGTGCCAGCAGCTCTAGCGGGGGCACAGATACGCAGTATTTT
. | . | TRBJ1-2 | TRBV14 | CASSPPGGAFYGYTF | TGTGCCAGCAGCCCCCCCGGGGGGGCCTTCTATGGCTACACCTTC
. | . | TRBJ1-6 | TRBV7-9 | CASSLGRNSPLHF | TGTGCCAGCAGCTTAGGGCGGAATTCACCCCTCCACTTT
TRBD1 | . | TRBJ1-5 | TRBV2 | CASSTLGQGIQPQHF | TGTGCCAGCAGCACTCTCGGACAGGGGATTCAGCCCCAGCATTTT
. | . | TRBJ1-4 | TRBV7-9 | CASSLGTVLEKLFF | TGTGCCAGCAGCTTAGGGACAGTCCTTGAAAAACTGTTTTTT
TRBD2 | . | TRBJ2-1 | TRBV4-3 | CASSQAGGNEQFF | TGCGCCAGCAGCCAAGCGGGAGGCAATGAGCAGTTCTTC
TRBD1 | . | TRBJ2-7 | TRBV3-1/TRBV3-2 | CASSQGQGTSYEQYF | TGTGCCAGCAGCCAAGGACAGGGGACGTCCTACGAGCAGTACTTC
. | . | TRBJ1-4 | TRBV2 | CASRDGGDSEKLFF | TGTGCCAGCAGGGACGGAGGGGATAGTGAAAAACTGTTTTTT
TRBD2 | . | TRBJ2-4 | TRBV4-3 | CASSQVPSGGAKNIQYF | TGCGCCAGCAGCCAAGTTCCAAGCGGGGGAGCCAAAAACATTCAGTACTTC
. | . | TRBJ2-5 | TRBV18 | CASSPGAAETQYF | TGTGCCAGCTCACCAGGGGCCGCAGAGACCCAGTACTTC
TRBD1 | . | TRBJ1-1 | TRBV6-5 | CASSPTGVGNTEAFF | TGTGCCAGCAGTCCCACAGGGGTTGGGAACACTGAAGCTTTCTTT